This TCR beta chain was documented in a study of CDR3 diversity in severe acne. Each CDR3 protein is one row after TCRdb ran MiXCR on the PCR reads. The sample holds about 97,000 distinct CDR3 sequences, around 56% seen once. Sequenced sample: blood. The receptor comes from a male donor with acne.

CDR3 DNA: TGTGCCAGCAGAACAGCCGGGACAGGGAGCCTAACCCTCCACTTT. It translates to CASRTAGTGSLTLHF. The chain recombines TRBV6-2 or TRBV6-3 with TRBJ1-6; TRBD1 matches at 9 bases. Germline V CDR1 and CDR2: MNHEY, SVGEGT. Unmatched junction bases numbered 14, after V lost 6 bases and J lost 14 bases. CDR3 size: 15 residues.